The 18 T cell receptor beta chains presented below share a single source sample, sequenced in a study of T cells in Graves' hyperthyroidism and ophthalmopathy (dated by TCRdb to between 2017 and 2020). The library came from multiplex PCR. Sequencing instrument: Illumina HiSeq 2000. The TCR beta CDR3 regions were amplified from RNA transcripts. The first round of RT-PCR for the TCR CDR3 was performed with the HTBI primer set and the Qiagen OneStep RT-PCR kit. The public reads were reanalyzed by TCRdb: fastp trimming at Q25, MiXCR alignment, in-frame beta chains only. Duplicate CDR3 protein sequences are folded into a single record with the most common DNA and genes. This sample has some 770,000 distinct CDR3 sequences in its table, and 15% to 20% of those were observed once. Approximately 8.4% of the sample is taken by the ten largest. Sequencing used blood. The receptor set was obtained from a man aged 18 to 35 with Graves' hyperthyroidism.

This clonotype came up many times. The chain links TRBV11-2 to TRBJ2-1; 10 bases agree with TRBD2. Germline V gene data show CDR1 as SGHAT and CDR2 as FQNNGV. The length of the CDR3 is 15 residues. J lost 4 bases, V lost 1 base, and 1 base had no gene match. The CDR3 sequence is CASSLGTSGYNEQFF. For the CDR3, the DNA is TGTGCCAGCAGCTTAGGGACTAGCGGATACAATGAGCAGTTCTTC.

This clonotype was counted at least ten times. This chain links TRBV6-1 with TRBJ2-1, with TRBD2 matching 7 bases. CDR1 and CDR2 (germline): MNHNS, SASEGT. V gave up 5 bases and J gave up 9 bases; unmatched junction bases: 16. The CDR3 is 16 amino acids. This CDR3 reads CASSSVRPAGPGEQFF. The CDR3 DNA reads TGTGCCAGCAGTTCGGTTAGGCCAGCGGGACCCGGTGAGCAGTTCTTC.

The V and J genes are TRBV4-2 and TRBJ2-3; D call uncertain. This CDR3 region has 13 residues. CDR1 and CDR2 from the germline V gene are LGHNA and YNFKEQ. V lost 2 bases and J 2 bases, leaving 5 bases between the germline ends. CDR3 loop: CASSQNPTDTQYF. DNA of the CDR3: TGTGCCAGCAGCCAAAACCCCACAGATACGCAGTATTTT.

Details on this clonotype: A read error is possible here, since a much larger clone lies one base away. The gene calls are TRBV2 and TRBJ2-3; 10 bases are shared with TRBD2. This CDR3 has 17 amino acids. Per the germline V gene, CDR1 is SNHLY and CDR2 is FYNNEI. V was clipped by 6 bases and J by 2 bases; unmatched bases: 11. This CDR3 is CASSLPSSGRDTDTQYF. The CDR3 bases are TGTGCCAGCAGCTTACCCTCTAGCGGGAGAGACACAGATACGCAGTATTTT.

This clonotype was seen repeatedly, ten times or more. This chain connects TRBV28 to TRBJ1-5; TRBD1 aligns across 10 bases. From germline, CDR1 is MDHEN and CDR2 SYDVKM. J was trimmed by 3 bases and V by 6 bases; bases with no gene match: 8. The CDR3 has 16 amino acids. The CDR3 DNA follows: TGTGCCAGCAGCGATGGGACAGGGGCGGTCAATCAGCCCCAGCATTTT. It specifies CASSDGTGAVNQPQHF.

The chain joins TRBV29-1 to TRBJ2-1; TRBD2 might be the D (6 bases). Germline CDR1 is SQVTM and CDR2 is ANQGSEA. V lost 8 bases and J 0 bases, leaving 20 bases between the germline ends. There are 16 residues in the CDR3. CDR3 nucleotides: TGCAGCCCGATTGTGGGAGGCGGTAGCTCCTACAATGAGCAGTTCTTC. It specifies CSPIVGGGSSYNEQFF.

This clonotype was found many times. The chain combines TRBV5-1 with TRBJ2-2, with a possible D match to TRBD1 (6 bases). CDR3 length: 16 amino acids. Germline CDR1 SGHRS, CDR2 YFSETQ. Deletions cut 2 bases from V and 0 bases from J, with 11 bases between. CDR3 amino acids: CASSLGTSANTGELFF. The CDR3 nucleotides are TGCGCCAGCAGCTTAGGGACATCTGCGAACACCGGGGAGCTGTTTTTT. Using reference TRBV5-1 and TRBJ2-2 for the parts outside the CDR3, the full variable domain is KAGVTQTPRYLIKTRGQQVTLSCSPISGHRSVSWYQQTPGQGLQFLFEYFSETQRNKGNFPGRFSGRQFSNSRSEMNVSTLELGDSALYLCASSLGTSANTGELFFGEGSRLTVL.

This clonotype occurred many times. The chain uses TRBV29-1 and TRBJ2-7; 7 bases map to TRBD2. The CDR3 has 12 residues. V lost 6 bases and J lost 5; bases outside the gene matches: 7. The germline gives CDR1 SQVTM, CDR2 ANQGSEA. The CDR3 DNA is TGCAGCGTCCGCTCGCGGGAGCACGAGCAGTACTTC. Residues: CSVRSREHEQYF.

This clonotype was found a few times. The genes are TRBV19 and TRBJ1-4; D possibly corresponds to TRBD1 (6 bases). The germline V and J ends were trimmed by 6 bases and 5 bases, with 31 bases remaining between them. CDR3 length: 20 residues. Germline CDR1 LNHDA, CDR2 SQIVND (reference sequence). In DNA, the CDR3 is TGTGCCAGTAGAAACCTCCTCCCCGACGTCACGGGACAAATAAATGAAAAACTGTTTTTT. Translation: CASRNLLPDVTGQINEKLFF. Combining the CDR3 with reference TRBV19 and TRBJ1-4 gives the whole variable domain DGGITQSPKYLFRKEGQNVTLSCEQNLNHDAMYWYRQDPGQGLRLIYYSQIVNDFQKGDIAEGYSVSREKKESFPLTVTSAQKNPTAFYLCASRNLLPDVTGQINEKLFFGSGTQLSVL.

This clonotype was detected only a few times. The V and J genes are TRBV4-1 and TRBJ2-7, with 7 bases aligning to TRBD1. The ends lost 0 bases at V and 5 bases at J; junction bases unmatched: 7. The germline V gene has CDR1 MGHRA and CDR2 YSYEKL. There are 15 residues in the CDR3. Here the CDR3 DNA reads TGCGCCAGCAGCCAAGAACAGGGGTGGATTGACGAGCAGTACTTC. It is translated as CASSQEQGWIDEQYF.

The chain has TRBV12-3 or TRBV12-4 and TRBJ1-3, with a possible D match to TRBD1 (5 bases). The CDR3 has 16 amino acids. The V gene lost 3 bases and the J gene lost 0 bases, with 12 bases spanning the gap. CDR3 nucleotides: TGTGCCAGCAGTTTCTATTCAGGGATCTCTGGAAACACCATATATTTT. Its protein is CASSFYSGISGNTIYF.

This clonotype was recorded at least ten times. This sequence joins TRBV2 and TRBJ1-1, with no clear D. The CDR3 contains 10 residues. The V gene's germline CDR1 is SNHLY and CDR2 FYNNEI. Trimming shortened V by 4 bases and J by 7 bases, and 4 bases separated the two germline ends. The CDR3 DNA follows: TGTGCCAGCAGTGGGGGTGAAGCTTTCTTT. As protein: CASSGGEAFF.

This clonotype was detected ten times or more. The J gene is TRBJ2-7, the V gene TRBV29-1; 13 bases fit TRBD2. V lost 5 bases, J lost 4 bases, and 5 bases stayed unmatched. Germline-derived CDR1 and CDR2 are SQVTM and ANQGSEA. CDR3 length equals 14 residues. CDR3 DNA: TGCAGCGTTTCGGGACTAGCGGGGCTATACGAGCAGTACTTC. This sequence encodes CSVSGLAGLYEQYF.

Written as DNA, the CDR3 is TGTGCCAGCAGCCAAGAGACGGGCCTTAGTCAGCCCCAGCATTTT. Protein: CASSQETGLSQPQHF. The chain carries TRBV4-2 and TRBJ1-5; D is ambiguous. This CDR3 is 15 amino acids long. The germline V gene encodes CDR1 LGHNA and CDR2 YNFKEQ. With 0 bases removed from V and 6 bases from J, the gap between germline ends came to 12 bases.

At least ten counts were recorded for this clonotype. The J gene is TRBJ2-5, the V gene TRBV7-2; D possibly corresponds to TRBD2 (5 bases). Germline V lookup: CDR1 SGHTA, CDR2 FQGNSA. The CDR3 loop spans 17 amino acids. V gave up 3 bases and J gave up 4 bases, with 21 bases separating them. The chain's CDR3 is CASSFGRTPYPIETQYF. CDR3 sequence (DNA): TGTGCCAGCAGCTTTGGGCGGACTCCCTATCCTATAGAGACCCAGTACTTC.

This clonotype has ten or more counts. J is TRBJ2-7 and V is TRBV9; D not resolved. The CDR3 length is 14 residues. V dropped 0 bases and J dropped 6 bases, with 13 bases sitting between them. Germline V gene lookup returns CDR1 SGDLS and CDR2 YYNGEE. CDR3 residues: CASSVDGPSVEQYF. DNA of the CDR3: TGTGCCAGCAGCGTAGACGGGCCAAGCGTCGAGCAGTACTTC.

There are a few counts of this clonotype. V is TRBV19 and J is TRBJ2-3, with TRBD2 matching over 14 bases. The CDR3 has 17 amino acids. CDR1 is LNHDA, CDR2 SQIVND, per germline (reference sequence). V lost 4 bases, J lost 0 bases, and 3 bases stayed unmatched. CDR3 coding DNA: TGTGCCAGTAGTAGCGGGACTAGCGGGAGTAGCACAGATACGCAGTATTTT. Its protein product is CASSSGTSGSSTDTQYF.

The chain is built from TRBV5-1 and TRBJ1-1; the D is unclear. The CDR3 length is 14 residues. V was cut by 7 bases and J by 0 bases, with 13 bases left in between. CDR1 and CDR2 (germline): SGHRS, YFSETQ. The CDR3 nucleotides are TGCGCCAGCGCCCCCCCCGGGGTGAACACTGAAGCTTTCTTT. This codes for CASAPPGVNTEAFF.